This entry lists 26 T cell receptor beta chains sequenced from one sample in a study of siplizumab effects on memory and regulatory T cells. Here immunoSEQ multiplex PCR was the method, and the copy in TCRdb shows in-frame clones only, minus some. The data hold about 50,000 clones, with around 97% observed a single time. Sequenced material: naive CD8+ T cells sorted from blood. The receptors were sampled from a human donor in good health.

This sequence joins TRBV6-6 and TRBJ1-1, with D possibly being TRBD1 (6 bases). The V end was cut by 8 bases, the J end by 4 bases, with 20 bases between. The germline gives CDR1 MNHNY, CDR2 SVGAGI (reference sequence). This CDR3 has 15 amino acids. The CDR3 DNA follows: TGTGCCAGCGGCCTCGGACAGTCCGGTCCCACTGAAGCTTTCTTT. Translation gives CASGLGQSGPTEAFF.

The V and J genes are TRBV2 and TRBJ2-1; 10 bases are a match to TRBD2. V was pared by 5 bases and J by 3 bases, with 4 bases of the junction left unmatched. The V gene's germline CDR1 is SNHLY and CDR2 FYNNEI. This CDR3 is built from 15 residues. The CDR3 reads CASSPRTSGYNEQFF. CDR3 bases: TGTGCCAGCAGTCCCAGGACTAGCGGCTACAATGAGCAGTTCTTC.

As DNA, the CDR3 is TGTGCCAGCAGCTTAGTTGTAGTCGGCGGGGAGCTGTTTTTT. It codes for CASSLVVVGGELFF. The V call is TRBV7-8, the J call TRBJ2-2; D unresolved. CDR3 length equals 14 residues. Germline CDR1 reads SGHVS; CDR2 reads FQNEAQ. Trimming took 1 base from V and 7 from J, leaving 10 bases between them.

This chain connects TRBV5-4 to TRBJ1-4; 8 bases fit TRBD1. V trimming: 0 bases; J trimming: 8 bases; junction bases outside the gene matches: 3. The CDR3 totals 14 residues. Germline V gene lookup returns CDR1 SGHNT and CDR2 YYREEE (reference sequence). CDR3 sequence reads: CASSLEGTGEKLFF. Written as DNA, the CDR3 is TGTGCCAGCAGCTTGGAAGGGACAGGCGAAAAACTGTTTTTT.

This chain joins TRBV6-4 and TRBJ2-3; D unclear. The V end was cut by 7 bases, the J end by 7 bases, with 18 bases between. The V gene's germline CDR1 is MRHNA and CDR2 SNTAGT. The CDR3 contains 14 residues. CDR3 amino acids: CASIYFGPANTQYF. The CDR3 DNA reads TGTGCCAGCATCTACTTTGGACCAGCCAATACGCAGTATTTT.

The chain uses TRBV13 and TRBJ2-7, with 7 bases identical to TRBD1. V lost 5 bases to trimming and J lost 2 bases; unmatched junction nucleotides: 3. The germline gives CDR1 PRHDT, CDR2 FYEKMQ (reference sequence). The CDR3 totals 13 residues. The CDR3 bases are TGTGCCAGCAGCGAGGGACAGACCTACGAGCAGTACTTC. This encodes CASSEGQTYEQYF.

The chain recombines TRBV27 with TRBJ2-7, with 7 positions matching TRBD1. Germline-derived CDR1 and CDR2 are MNHEY and SMNVEV (reference sequence). V was clipped by 0 bases and J by 5 bases; unmatched bases: 1. CDR3 size: 13 residues. The CDR3, as DNA: TGTGCCAGCAGTTTATCAGGGGGCGACGAGCAGTACTTC. This sequence encodes CASSLSGGDEQYF.

This rearrangement joins TRBV10-3 to TRBJ2-3; D is undetermined. V was trimmed by 2 bases and J by 4 bases, leaving 10 bases between them. Germline lookup yields CDR1 ENHRY and CDR2 SYGVKD. This CDR3 has 14 residues. The CDR3 DNA sequence: TGTGCCATCAGTGAGGCTCTGGCTGCAGATACGCAGTATTTT. This translates into CAISEALAADTQYF.

In nucleotides, the CDR3 is TGTGCCAGCAGCTTGCCGACTAGCGGGGCCACCGGGGAGCTGTTTTTT. The encoded protein is CASSLPTSGATGELFF. The rearrangement links TRBV5-4 to TRBJ2-2; 11 bases are shared with TRBD2. This CDR3 region has 16 residues. The V gene end was trimmed by 1 base and the J gene end by 4 bases; junction bases not matched to a gene: 3. From germline, CDR1 is SGHNT and CDR2 YYREEE (reference sequence).

The chain joins TRBV4-2 to TRBJ1-6; D call uncertain. Germline values: CDR1 LGHNA, CDR2 YNFKEQ. The CDR3 has 14 residues. The ends were cut back, 0 bases at V and 9 bases at J, with 9 bases in the middle. CDR3 region: CASSQEEYSSPLHF. In DNA form, the CDR3 reads TGTGCCAGCAGCCAAGAGGAATACAGTTCACCCCTCCACTTT.

J is TRBJ2-5 and V is TRBV2; D assignment may be TRBD1 or TRBD2 (5 bases each). Germline V gives CDR1 SNHLY, CDR2 FYNNEI. This CDR3 is 11 amino acids long. V was cut by 9 bases and J by 4 bases, with 9 bases left in between. The CDR3 loop reads CARGDGETQYF. In DNA form, the CDR3 reads TGTGCCAGGGGGGACGGAGAGACCCAGTACTTC.

The genes are TRBV18 and TRBJ2-1; possibly TRBD2 for D (5 bases). This CDR3 is built from 14 residues. Germline V CDR1 and CDR2: KGHSH, LQKENI. Trimming shortened V by 1 base and J by 7 bases, and 11 bases separated the two germline ends. CDR3 protein: CASSPRDPGNEQFF. The CDR3 coding sequence is TGTGCCAGCTCACCACGGGATCCGGGGAATGAGCAGTTCTTC. The full variable domain, in which reference TRBV18 and TRBJ2-1 provide the parts outside the CDR3, is NAGVMQNPRHLVRRRGQEARLRCSPMKGHSHVYWYRQLPEEGLKFMVYLQKENIIDESGMPKERFSAEFPKEGPSILRIQQVVRGDSAAYFCASSPRDPGNEQFFGPGTRLTVL.

This chain uses TRBV6-6 with TRBJ2-5; 11 nucleotides line up with TRBD2. The CDR3 is 15 amino acids. The germline V gene encodes CDR1 MNHNY and CDR2 SVGAGI (reference sequence). The J segment lost 5 bases and the V segment lost 4 bases, leaving 6 bases of the junction unmatched. CDR3 protein: CASSSIAGGPETQYF. CDR3 nucleotide sequence: TGTGCCAGCAGTTCTATAGCGGGAGGGCCGGAGACCCAGTACTTC.

V is TRBV4-3 and J is TRBJ1-4, with D possibly TRBD1 on 5 matching bases. Germline values: CDR1 LGHNA, CDR2 YSLEER. Between the trimmed V and J ends, which lost 2 bases and 8 bases, there was a span of 12 bases. The CDR3 has 14 residues. The CDR3 region has the DNA TGCGCCAGCAGCCAACAGGGTGAGAGCGAAAAACTGTTTTTT. It yields the protein CASSQQGESEKLFF.

J is TRBJ1-4 and V is TRBV18, with TRBD1 matching 9 bases. Germline V gene data show CDR1 as KGHSH and CDR2 as LQKENI. V gave up 2 bases and J gave up 8 bases; unmatched junction bases: 6. CDR3 length equals 15 residues. The CDR3 loop is CASSPGTGTGEKLFF. Written as DNA, the CDR3 is TGTGCCAGCTCACCAGGGACAGGGACGGGCGAAAAACTGTTTTTT.

The chain couples TRBV27 to TRBJ2-5; no reliable D call. Trimming removed 5 bases from V and 0 bases from J, with 7 bases in between. The CDR3 extends over 13 amino acids. Germline lookup yields CDR1 MNHEY and CDR2 SMNVEV (reference sequence). The CDR3 sequence is CASSPTYQETQYF. CDR3 nucleotides: TGTGCCAGCAGTCCAACGTACCAAGAGACCCAGTACTTC.

The chain uses TRBV19 and TRBJ2-1, with no clear D. This CDR3 contains 13 residues. The V gene lost 3 bases and the J gene lost 3 bases, with 6 bases spanning the gap. The V gene's germline CDR1 is LNHDA and CDR2 SQIVND (reference sequence). This chain's CDR3 is CASSITIYNEQFF. In DNA, the CDR3 is TGTGCCAGTAGTATCACTATCTACAATGAGCAGTTCTTC.

The count of this clone is one. V and J are TRBV2 and TRBJ2-1, with D unclear. From germline, CDR1 is SNHLY and CDR2 FYNNEI. Deletions cut 3 bases from V and 10 bases from J, with 10 bases between. This CDR3 spans 12 amino acids. CDR3 sequence: CASSERLWEQFF. In DNA form, the CDR3 reads TGTGCCAGCAGTGAGCGTCTTTGGGAGCAGTTCTTC.

V gene TRBV7-8 combines with J gene TRBJ2-2, with 15 bases that match TRBD2. Trimming removed 5 bases from V and 4 bases from J; junction bases left unmatched: 5. This CDR3 has 17 residues. Germline lookup yields CDR1 SGHVS and CDR2 FQNEAQ. The CDR3 DNA is TGTGCCAGCAGCCCGGGACTAGCGGGAGGACCCACCGGGGAGCTGTTTTTT. Encoded protein: CASSPGLAGGPTGELFF.

V and J are TRBV28 and TRBJ1-5; possibly TRBD1 for D (5 bases). V lost 6 bases, J lost 0 bases, and 12 bases lay in between. CDR1 and CDR2 from the germline V gene are MDHEN and SYDVKM. The CDR3 consists of 15 residues. CDR3 nucleotide sequence: TGTGCCAGCAGGCCGACAGACTATAGCAATCAGCCCCAGCATTTT. As protein: CASRPTDYSNQPQHF.

J is TRBJ2-5 and V is TRBV9; 10 bases line up with TRBD1. With the DNA end fitting TRBJ2-7 better, the J assignment may be wrong. Germline values: CDR1 SGDLS, CDR2 YYNGEE. This CDR3 is 16 amino acids long. DNA of the CDR3: TGTGCCAGCAGCGCTTCATCCGGGACAGGGGCCTACGAGCAGTACTTC. Amino acids: CASSASSGTGAYEQYF.

The genes are TRBV28 and TRBJ2-3; D is perhaps TRBD2 (6 bases). CDR1 is MDHEN, CDR2 SYDVKM, per germline. Trimming stripped 5 bases from V and 0 bases from J, with 9 bases between. The CDR3 spans 14 residues. The CDR3 sequence is CASSPGLSTDTQYF. CDR3 nucleotides: TGTGCCAGCAGTCCGGGACTTAGCACAGATACGCAGTATTTT. The full variable domain, in which reference TRBV28 and TRBJ2-3 provide the parts outside the CDR3, is DVKVTQSSRYLVKRTGEKVFLECVQDMDHENMFWYRQDPGLGLRLIYFSYDVKMKEKGDIPEGYSVSREKKERFSLILESASTNQTSMYLCASSPGLSTDTQYFGPGTRLTVL.

This clone was found once. An end of the junction differs from the germline gene, which may be a read error. The V call is TRBV7-7, the J call TRBJ2-1; maybe TRBD2 (6 bases). The CDR3 is made up of 17 amino acids. The germline V gene encodes CDR1 SSHAT and CDR2 FNYEAQ (reference sequence). CDR3 DNA sequence: TGTGCTAGCAGCTTGTTTGGCGGGAAAAGCTCCTACAATGAGCAGTTCTTC. Its translation: CASSLFGGKSSYNEQFF.

The genes are TRBV15 and TRBJ2-7; D is possibly TRBD2 (5 bases). The CDR3 contains 15 residues. The V end was cut by 0 bases, the J end by 2 bases, with 11 bases between. Germline loops: CDR1 LNHNV, CDR2 YYDKDF (reference sequence). The CDR3 sequence: CATSRDRQRTYEQYF. CDR3 DNA sequence: TGTGCCACCAGCAGAGATCGTCAGCGGACCTACGAGCAGTACTTC. The whole variable domain, filled in from reference TRBV15 and TRBJ2-7, reads DAMVIQNPRYQVTQFGKPVTLSCSQTLNHNVMYWYQQKSSQAPKLLFHYYDKDFNNEADTPDNFQSRRPNTSFCFLDIRSPGLGDTAMYLCATSRDRQRTYEQYFGPGTRLTVT.

The V gene is TRBV20-1, the J gene TRBJ2-1, with 7 bases fitting TRBD2. V was pared by 2 bases and J by 16 bases, with 8 bases of the junction left unmatched. CDR1 is DFQATT and CDR2 is SNEGSKA in the germline V gene (reference sequence). This CDR3 spans 11 amino acids. The chain's CDR3 is CSARRDGRQFF. The CDR3 DNA is TGCAGTGCTAGAAGGGACGGGAGGCAATTCTTC.

This chain uses TRBV9 with TRBJ1-2; D is undetermined. V dropped 2 bases and J dropped 8 bases, with 10 bases sitting between them. Germline CDR1 SGDLS, CDR2 YYNGEE. CDR3 length: 12 amino acids. CDR3 amino acids: CASSVMSDGYTF. In DNA, the CDR3 is TGTGCCAGCAGCGTCATGTCCGACGGCTACACCTTC.